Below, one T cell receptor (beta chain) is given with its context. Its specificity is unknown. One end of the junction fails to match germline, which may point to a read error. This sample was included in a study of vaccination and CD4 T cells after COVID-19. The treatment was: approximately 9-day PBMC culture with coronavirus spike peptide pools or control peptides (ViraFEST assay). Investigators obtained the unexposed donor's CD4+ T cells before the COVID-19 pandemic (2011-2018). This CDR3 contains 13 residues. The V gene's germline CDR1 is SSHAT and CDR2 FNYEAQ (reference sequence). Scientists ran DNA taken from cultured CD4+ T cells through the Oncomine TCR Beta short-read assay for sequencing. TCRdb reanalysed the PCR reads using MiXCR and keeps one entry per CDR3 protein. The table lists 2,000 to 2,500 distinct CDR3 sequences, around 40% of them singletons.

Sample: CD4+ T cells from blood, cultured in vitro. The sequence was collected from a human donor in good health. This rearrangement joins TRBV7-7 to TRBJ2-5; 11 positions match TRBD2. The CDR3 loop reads CASSFGTSGTQYF. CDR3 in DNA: TGTGCTAGCAGCTTCGGGACTAGCGGGACCCAGTACTTC.